These 12 T cell receptor beta chains originate from one sample sequenced in a study of T cells after yellow fever vaccination. TCRdb re-called the 5' RACE reads with MiXCR, one entry per CDR3 protein. The table lists roughly 400,000 distinct CDR3 sequences, around 19% of them singletons, with 15% to 20% in the top ten. The sample consisted of PBMCs, taken before the yellow fever booster vaccination. The receptors shown here come from a man younger than 35 who received the YFV17D yellow fever vaccine.

The CDR3 sequence is CASSPNRVEYEQYF. In DNA form, the CDR3 reads TGTGCCAGCAGCCCCAACAGGGTAGAGTACGAGCAGTACTTC. This chain links TRBV9 with TRBJ2-7; tentative D call: TRBD1 (6 bases). CDR1 and CDR2 (germline): SGDLS, YYNGEE. The CDR3 consists of 14 residues. Trimming took 4 bases from V and 4 from J, leaving 15 bases between them.

This clonotype was counted only a few times. The rearrangement links TRBV15 to TRBJ1-2, with D uncertain. This CDR3 is built from 13 residues. Germline V CDR1 and CDR2: LNHNV, YYDKDF (reference sequence). Trimming cost V 7 bases and J 0 bases, with 9 bases left between them. The CDR3 loop reads CATNLGTNYGYTF. For the CDR3, the DNA is TGTGCCACCAACCTCGGGACTAACTATGGCTACACCTTC.

In its sample, this clonotype was seen a few times. The chain has TRBV6-2 or TRBV6-3 and TRBJ2-3, with a tentative D call TRBD2 (6 bases). This CDR3 is 13 amino acids long. Germline loops: CDR1 MNHEY, CDR2 SVGEGT. The germline V and J ends were trimmed by 2 bases and 9 bases, with 12 bases remaining between them. The CDR3 is CASSYAGLPTQYF. As DNA, the CDR3 is TGTGCCAGCAGTTACGCCGGACTACCAACGCAGTATTTT.

This clonotype showed up just a few times. The chain links TRBV10-3 to TRBJ2-3; D is undetermined. The length of the CDR3 is 14 residues. Germline CDR1 and CDR2: ENHRY and SYGVKD. V was shortened by 7 bases and J by 0 bases, with 11 bases between the two germline ends. DNA of the CDR3: TGTGCCATCACGGGCACGCCGAGCACAGATACGCAGTATTTT. Translated, it gives CAITGTPSTDTQYF.

In this sample, this clonotype turned up a few times. V usage is TRBV25-1 and J usage is TRBJ2-3, with 7 bases lining up with TRBD2. This CDR3 has 15 residues. The ends lost 3 bases at V and 6 bases at J; junction bases unmatched: 9. CDR1 is MGHDK and CDR2 is SYGVNS in the germline V gene. CDR3 in DNA: TGTGCCAGCAGTGACTCGGCGGGGGATGGGGATACGCAGTATTTT. It yields the protein CASSDSAGDGDTQYF.

The V call is TRBV7-2, the J call TRBJ2-3; 7 nucleotides agree with TRBD1. V gave up 4 bases and J gave up 4 bases; unmatched junction bases: 11. The length of the CDR3 is 16 residues. Looked up from germline, CDR1 is SGHTA and CDR2 is FQGNSA. CDR3 bases: TGTGCCAGCAGCTGGTATGTGACAGGGCTCTCAGATACGCAGTATTTT. Translated: CASSWYVTGLSDTQYF.

The table lists this clonotype with a few counts. The chain combines TRBV7-2 with TRBJ2-1, with D tentatively TRBD2 (6 bases). This CDR3 spans 14 amino acids. Per the germline V gene, CDR1 is SGHTA and CDR2 is FQGNSA. V was clipped by 2 bases and J by 7 bases, with 12 bases between them. CDR3 nucleotide sequence: TGTGCCAGCAGCTTATACGTCAGCGGGAATGAGCAGTTCTTC. Translating gives CASSLYVSGNEQFF.

This rearrangement joins TRBV29-1 to TRBJ2-1; tentatively, D is TRBD1 or TRBD2 (5 bases each). Germline V gives CDR1 SQVTM, CDR2 ANQGSEA. The CDR3 has 15 residues. Trimming stripped 3 bases from V and 5 bases from J, with 17 bases between. The DNA for the CDR3 is TGCAGCGTTGAGGAATCAGGGTTGGGGGACAATGAGCAGTTCTTC. Encoded protein: CSVEESGLGDNEQFF.

This clonotype was picked up a small number of times. The CDR3 DNA is TGTGCCAGCAGTTACTCAGGGGATTCCAACTATGGCTACACCTTC. Its translation: CASSYSGDSNYGYTF. The chain joins TRBV6-5 to TRBJ1-2, with D tentatively TRBD1 (5 bases). CDR1 is MNHEY and CDR2 is SVGAGI in the germline V gene. This CDR3 has 15 amino acids. Trimming pared 0 bases from V and 2 bases from J, leaving 10 bases between.

V usage is TRBV7-9 and J usage is TRBJ1-5; D unclear. This CDR3 is built from 13 residues. V shed 5 bases and J shed 5 bases, with 10 bases lying between them. Germline lookup yields CDR1 SEHNR and CDR2 FQNEAQ (reference sequence). The CDR3 sequence is CASSPDNYQPQHF. The CDR3 region has the DNA TGTGCCAGCAGCCCAGACAATTATCAGCCCCAGCATTTT.

This chain links TRBV14 with TRBJ1-2; 7 bases are a match to TRBD1. Looked up from germline, CDR1 is SGHDN and CDR2 is FVKESK. The CDR3 extends over 15 amino acids. V gave up 4 bases and J gave up 2 bases; unmatched junction bases: 7. Here the CDR3 reads CASSRQGLTNYGYTF. The DNA of the CDR3 is TGTGCCAGCAGCCGACAGGGCCTAACCAACTATGGCTACACCTTC. The full variable domain, with the rest looked up from reference TRBV14 and TRBJ1-2, is EAGVTQFPSHSVIEKGQTVTLRCDPISGHDNLYWYRRVMGKEIKFLLHFVKESKQDESGMPNNRFLAERTGGTYSTLKVQPAELEDSGVYFCASSRQGLTNYGYTFGSGTRLTVV.

The genes are TRBV7-9 and TRBJ2-5; 8 bases line up with TRBD1. The CDR3 consists of 18 residues. The germline V gene encodes CDR1 SEHNR and CDR2 FQNEAQ (reference sequence). Trimming removed 4 bases from V and 5 bases from J; junction bases left unmatched: 18. The CDR3 region is CASSSEGWQGARRETQYF. CDR3 DNA: TGTGCCAGCAGCTCCGAAGGTTGGCAGGGGGCGCGTAGGGAGACCCAGTACTTC.